This T cell receptor (beta chain) originates from a study of T cell responses to AZD1222 COVID-19 vaccine. The V end was cut by 4 bases, the J end by 2 bases, with 16 bases between. The CDR3 extends over 15 amino acids. CDR1 is SGDLS and CDR2 is YYNGEE in the germline V gene. General study points: Females outnumbered males among donors, who were mostly white British; clonal diversity was possibly underestimated. Repertoires in all cases were sampled only once the peak T cell response had passed. Close to half of all spike-specific TCRs reportedly target regions of the variants that are unmutated.

Assay: immunoSEQ multiplex PCR; the TCRdb copy retains only in-frame clones and omits some. The sample carries about 130,000 clones, about 90% recorded once. A word on this clone: Its specificity is unknown.

This receptor was identified in an adult in good health. Sequenced here: peripheral blood, sampled on day 0 of AZD1222 vaccination. The gene calls are TRBV9 and TRBJ2-7, with D unresolved. The CDR3 DNA follows: TGTGCCAGCAGCACCGACCCTACCCCGACCTACGAGCAGTACTTC. Protein: CASSTDPTPTYEQYF.